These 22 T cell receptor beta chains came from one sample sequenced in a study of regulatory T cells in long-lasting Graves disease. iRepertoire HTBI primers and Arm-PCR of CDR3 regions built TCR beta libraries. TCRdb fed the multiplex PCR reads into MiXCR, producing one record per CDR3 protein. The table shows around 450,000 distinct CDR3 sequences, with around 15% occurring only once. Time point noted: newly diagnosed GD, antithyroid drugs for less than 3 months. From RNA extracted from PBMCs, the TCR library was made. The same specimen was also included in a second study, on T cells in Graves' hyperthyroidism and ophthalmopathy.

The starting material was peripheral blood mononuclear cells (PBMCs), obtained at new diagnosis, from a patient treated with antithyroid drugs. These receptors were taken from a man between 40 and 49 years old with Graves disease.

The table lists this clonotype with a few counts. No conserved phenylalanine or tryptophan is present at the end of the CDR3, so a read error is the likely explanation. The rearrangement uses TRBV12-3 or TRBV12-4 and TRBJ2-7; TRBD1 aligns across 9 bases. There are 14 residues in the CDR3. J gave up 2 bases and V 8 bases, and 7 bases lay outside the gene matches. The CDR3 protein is CASGAGQGPYEQYL. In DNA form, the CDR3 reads TGTGCCAGCGGCGCGGGACAGGGCCCCTACGAGCAGTACCTC.

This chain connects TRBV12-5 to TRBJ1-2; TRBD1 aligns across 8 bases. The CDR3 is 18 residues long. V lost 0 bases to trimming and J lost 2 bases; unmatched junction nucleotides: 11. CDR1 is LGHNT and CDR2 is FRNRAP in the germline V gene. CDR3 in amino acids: CASGLVGTGATTNYGYTF. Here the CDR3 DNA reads TGTGCTAGTGGTTTGGTGGGGACAGGTGCCACTACCAACTATGGCTACACCTTC.

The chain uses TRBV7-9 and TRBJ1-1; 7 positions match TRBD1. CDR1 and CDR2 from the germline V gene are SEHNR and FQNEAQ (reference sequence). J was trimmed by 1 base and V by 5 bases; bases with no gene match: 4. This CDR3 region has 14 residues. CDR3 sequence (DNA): TGTGCCAGCAGCAGGGGACAGCAGAACACTGAAGCTTTCTTT. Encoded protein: CASSRGQQNTEAFF.

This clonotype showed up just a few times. The CDR3 sequence: CASSMGGTSYNEQFF. The DNA for the CDR3 is TGTGCCAGTAGTATGGGCGGGACGTCCTACAATGAGCAGTTCTTC. The chain has TRBV19 and TRBJ2-1, with a weak D call TRBD2 (6 bases). The CDR3 covers 15 residues. With 3 bases removed from V and 1 base from J, the gap between germline ends came to 10 bases. Germline CDR1 and CDR2: LNHDA and SQIVND (reference sequence).

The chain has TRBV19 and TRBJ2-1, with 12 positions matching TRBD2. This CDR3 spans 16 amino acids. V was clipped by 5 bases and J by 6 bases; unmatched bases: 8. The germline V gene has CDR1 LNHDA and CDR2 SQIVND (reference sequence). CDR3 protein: CASSASTSGRFNEQFF. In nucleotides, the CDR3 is TGTGCCAGTAGTGCTTCGACTAGCGGGAGATTCAATGAGCAGTTCTTC.

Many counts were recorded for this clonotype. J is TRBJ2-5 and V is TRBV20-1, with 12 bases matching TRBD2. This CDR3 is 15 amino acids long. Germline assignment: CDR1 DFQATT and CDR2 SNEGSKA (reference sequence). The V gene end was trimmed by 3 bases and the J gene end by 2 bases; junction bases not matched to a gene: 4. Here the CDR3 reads CSASGLAGRQETQYF. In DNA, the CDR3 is TGCAGTGCTAGTGGACTAGCGGGACGACAAGAGACCCAGTACTTC.

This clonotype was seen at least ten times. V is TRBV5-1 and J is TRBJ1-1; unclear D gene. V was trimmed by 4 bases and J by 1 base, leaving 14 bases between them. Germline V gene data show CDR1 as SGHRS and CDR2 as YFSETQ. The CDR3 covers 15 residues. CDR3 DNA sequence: TGCGCCAGCAGCCAGATCGGAGGGCGGAACACTGAAGCTTTCTTT. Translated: CASSQIGGRNTEAFF. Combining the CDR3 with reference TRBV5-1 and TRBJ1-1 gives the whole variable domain KAGVTQTPRYLIKTRGQQVTLSCSPISGHRSVSWYQQTPGQGLQFLFEYFSETQRNKGNFPGRFSGRQFSNSRSEMNVSTLELGDSALYLCASSQIGGRNTEAFFGQGTRLTVV.

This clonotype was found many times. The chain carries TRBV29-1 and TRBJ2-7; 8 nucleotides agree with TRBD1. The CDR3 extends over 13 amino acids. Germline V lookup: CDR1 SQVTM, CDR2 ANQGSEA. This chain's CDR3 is CSVREGQAYEQYF. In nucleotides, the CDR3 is TGCAGTGTTCGAGAGGGACAGGCCTACGAGCAGTACTTC.

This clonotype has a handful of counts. The CDR3 region has the DNA TGTGCCAGCAGCGTAGATGGGAATTCACCCCTCCACTTT. Translating it yields CASSVDGNSPLHF. The chain links TRBV9 to TRBJ1-6; D uncertain. The V end was cut by 0 bases, the J end by 7 bases, with 5 bases between. Germline V gives CDR1 SGDLS, CDR2 YYNGEE. CDR3 size: 13 residues.

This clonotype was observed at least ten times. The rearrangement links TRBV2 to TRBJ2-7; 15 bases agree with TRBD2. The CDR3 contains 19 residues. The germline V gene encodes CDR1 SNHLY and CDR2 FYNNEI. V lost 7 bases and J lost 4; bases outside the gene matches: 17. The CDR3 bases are TGTGCCAGCAACGCCCCCGGGACACCGGGACTAGCGGGAGGATACGAGCAGTACTTC. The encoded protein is CASNAPGTPGLAGGYEQYF.

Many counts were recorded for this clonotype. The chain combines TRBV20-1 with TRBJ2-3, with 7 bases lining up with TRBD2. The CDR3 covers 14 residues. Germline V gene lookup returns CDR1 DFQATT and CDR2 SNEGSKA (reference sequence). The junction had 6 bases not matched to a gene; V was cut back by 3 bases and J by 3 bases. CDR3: CSASLGGGTDTQYF. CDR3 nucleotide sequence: TGCAGTGCTAGTTTGGGGGGGGGGACAGATACGCAGTATTTT.

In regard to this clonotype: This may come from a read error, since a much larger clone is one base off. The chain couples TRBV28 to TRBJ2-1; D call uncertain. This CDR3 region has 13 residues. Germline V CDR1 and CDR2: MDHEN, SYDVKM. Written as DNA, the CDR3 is TGTGTCAGCAGTTTAGGTTTGCGCAATGAGCAGTTCTTC. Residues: CVSSLGLRNEQFF.

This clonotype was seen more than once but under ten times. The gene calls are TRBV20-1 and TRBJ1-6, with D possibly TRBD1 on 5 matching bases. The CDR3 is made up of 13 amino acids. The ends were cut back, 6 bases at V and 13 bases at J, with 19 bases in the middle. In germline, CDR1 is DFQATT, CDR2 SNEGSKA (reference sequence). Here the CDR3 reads CSAAVGQVSPLHF. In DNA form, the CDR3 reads TGCAGTGCGGCAGTGGGGCAGGTATCGCCCCTCCACTTT.

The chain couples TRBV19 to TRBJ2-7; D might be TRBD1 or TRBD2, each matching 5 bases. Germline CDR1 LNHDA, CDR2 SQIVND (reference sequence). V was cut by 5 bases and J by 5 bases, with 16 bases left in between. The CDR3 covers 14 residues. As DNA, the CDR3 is TGTGCCAGTAGTTTAACCGGGACGGGCAACGAGCAGTACTTC. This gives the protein CASSLTGTGNEQYF.

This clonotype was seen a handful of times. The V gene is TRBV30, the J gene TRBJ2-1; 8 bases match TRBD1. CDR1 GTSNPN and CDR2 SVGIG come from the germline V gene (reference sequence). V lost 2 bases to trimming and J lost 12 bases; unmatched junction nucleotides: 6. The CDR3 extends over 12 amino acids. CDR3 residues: CAWSRGQEGQFF. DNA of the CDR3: TGTGCCTGGAGTAGGGGACAGGAAGGGCAGTTCTTC.

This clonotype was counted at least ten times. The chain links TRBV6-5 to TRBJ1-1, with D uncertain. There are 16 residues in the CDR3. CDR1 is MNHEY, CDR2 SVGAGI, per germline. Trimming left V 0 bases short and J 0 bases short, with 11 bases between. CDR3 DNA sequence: TGTGCCAGCAGTTACTCCCCTCCCTGGGTGAACACTGAAGCTTTCTTT. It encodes CASSYSPPWVNTEAFF.

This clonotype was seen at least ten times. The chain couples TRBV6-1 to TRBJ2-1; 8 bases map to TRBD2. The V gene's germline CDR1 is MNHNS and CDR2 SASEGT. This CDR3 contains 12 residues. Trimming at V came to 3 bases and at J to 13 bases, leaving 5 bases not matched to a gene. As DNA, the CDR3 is TGTGCCAGCAGTGACTTAGCGGGATCACAGTTCTTC. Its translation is CASSDLAGSQFF.

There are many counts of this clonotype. The CDR3 loop reads CASRRAGGRTDTQYF. As DNA, the CDR3 is TGTGCCAGTCGGAGGGCGGGAGGTCGCACAGATACGCAGTATTTT. The J gene is TRBJ2-3, the V gene TRBV11-2, with TRBD2 identical over 8 bases. There are 15 residues in the CDR3. The V and J ends lost 9 bases and 1 base, in that order; junction bases with no gene match: 9. The germline V gene encodes CDR1 SGHAT and CDR2 FQNNGV.

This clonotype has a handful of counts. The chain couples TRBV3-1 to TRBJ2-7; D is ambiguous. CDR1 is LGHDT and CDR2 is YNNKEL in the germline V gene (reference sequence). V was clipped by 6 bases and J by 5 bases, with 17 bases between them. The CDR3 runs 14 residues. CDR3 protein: CASSPLDRPHEQYF. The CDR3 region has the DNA TGTGCCAGCAGTCCCCTCGACCGGCCCCACGAGCAGTACTTC.

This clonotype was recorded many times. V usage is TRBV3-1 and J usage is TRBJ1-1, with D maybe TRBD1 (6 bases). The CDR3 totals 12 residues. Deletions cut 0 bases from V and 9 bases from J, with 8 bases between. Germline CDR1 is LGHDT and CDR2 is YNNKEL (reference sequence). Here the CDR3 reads CASSQDGGQAFF. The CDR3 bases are TGTGCCAGCAGCCAAGATGGGGGCCAAGCTTTCTTT.

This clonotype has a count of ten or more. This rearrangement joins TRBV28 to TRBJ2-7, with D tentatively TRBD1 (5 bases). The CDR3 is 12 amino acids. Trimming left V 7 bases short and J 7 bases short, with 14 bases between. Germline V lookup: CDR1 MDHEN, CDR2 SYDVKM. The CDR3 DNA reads TGTGCCAGCAATAGGGCAGGGAATGAGCAGTACTTC. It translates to CASNRAGNEQYF.

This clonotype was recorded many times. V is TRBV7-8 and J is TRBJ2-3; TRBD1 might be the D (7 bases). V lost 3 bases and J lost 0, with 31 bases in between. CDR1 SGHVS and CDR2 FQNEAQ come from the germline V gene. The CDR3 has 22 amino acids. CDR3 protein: CASSFPAVGWKGASESTDTQYF. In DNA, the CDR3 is TGTGCCAGCAGCTTCCCCGCGGTTGGATGGAAGGGGGCTAGCGAAAGCACAGATACGCAGTATTTT.